This T cell receptor beta chain was recorded in a study of control samples from healthy donors and cancer patients. Measured with immunoSEQ multiplex PCR; TCRdb has only the in-frame clones, and not every one. The repertoire consists of 90,000 to 95,000 clones, with about 82% occurring once and the leading ten covering more than 15%. This CDR3 region has 18 residues. Trimming left V 2 bases short and J 0 bases short, with 16 bases between. CDR1 is LNHDA, CDR2 SQIVND, per germline (reference sequence). This receptor was identified in a man aged 30 to 39 in good health. V usage is TRBV19 and J usage is TRBJ1-4, with no clear D. Sequenced sample: blood. The CDR3 spells CASSITPLRGTTNEKLFF. The CDR3 nucleotides read TGTGCCAGTAGTATAACCCCCCTCCGGGGAACAACTAATGAAAAACTGTTTTTT.